This T cell receptor (beta chain) was sequenced during a study of multiple sclerosis patients with progressive multifocal leukoencephalopathy. The study, taken as a whole, reports: Most PML patients had lower entropy, suggesting less diverse TRB repertoires.

Using immunoSEQ multiplex PCR, the repertoire was profiled, and TCRdb retains in-frame clones only, with some absent. This sample has more than 30,000 clones, with about 87% found just once. Trimming removed 1 base from V and 4 bases from J, with 7 bases in between. The CDR3 sequence is 13 residues long. Germline V gene data show CDR1 as MGHDK and CDR2 as SYGVNS. Of note for this clone: Its antigen is unknown.

Time point indicated: time of PML onset. This clonotype was sampled from a woman between 40 and 50 years old with progressive multifocal leukoencephalopathy. V and J are TRBV25-1 and TRBJ2-5; D might be TRBD2 (6 bases). The source was PBMCs, collected from a patient treated with natalizumab. Written as DNA, the CDR3 is TGTGCCAGCAGTGAATGGGGGGTAGAGACCCAGTACTTC. It yields the protein CASSEWGVETQYF.